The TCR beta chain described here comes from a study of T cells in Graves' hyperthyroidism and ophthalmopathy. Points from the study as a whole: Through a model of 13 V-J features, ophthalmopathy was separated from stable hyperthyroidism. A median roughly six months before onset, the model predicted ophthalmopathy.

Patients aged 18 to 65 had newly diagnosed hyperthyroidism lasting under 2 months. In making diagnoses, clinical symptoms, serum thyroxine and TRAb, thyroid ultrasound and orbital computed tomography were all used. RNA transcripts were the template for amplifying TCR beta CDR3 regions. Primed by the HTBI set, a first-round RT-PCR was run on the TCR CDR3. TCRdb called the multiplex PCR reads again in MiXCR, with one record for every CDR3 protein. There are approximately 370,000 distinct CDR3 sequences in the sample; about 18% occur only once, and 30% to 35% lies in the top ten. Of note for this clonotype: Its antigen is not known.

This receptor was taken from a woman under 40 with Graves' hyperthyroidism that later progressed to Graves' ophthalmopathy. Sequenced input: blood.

For the CDR3, the DNA is TGTGCCAGCAGTCTCAGGGAAACGAACACCGGGGAGCTGTTTTTT. As protein: CASSLRETNTGELFF. The V and J genes are TRBV12-3 or TRBV12-4 and TRBJ2-2; D perhaps matches TRBD1 (5 bases). V was pared by 5 bases and J by 0 bases, with 10 bases between. The CDR3 runs 15 residues.